The following is a TCR beta chain sequence with its context. It may be a read error: a sequence one base away is much more abundant. The source of the sample is a study of regulatory T cells in long-lasting Graves disease. HTBI primers from iRepertoire and Arm-PCR of CDR3 regions yielded the TCR beta libraries. TCRdb itself ran the multiplex PCR reads through MiXCR, one entry per CDR3 protein. The data hold 500,000 to 700,000 distinct CDR3 sequences, with roughly 15% observed a single time. Time point given: newly diagnosed GD, antithyroid drugs for less than 3 months. TCR sequences were obtained from RNA taken from PBMCs. The same sample was also studied in work on T cells in Graves' hyperthyroidism and ophthalmopathy.

The input for sequencing was peripheral blood mononuclear cells (PBMCs), taken at new diagnosis, from a patient treated with antithyroid drugs. This TCR was sampled from a woman aged 30 to 39 with Graves disease.

CDR3 coding DNA: TGTGCCAGCAGTCCCGGACGGGAAACTAATGAAAAACTGGTTTTT. This gives the protein CASSPGRETNEKLVF. The rearrangement joins TRBV2 to TRBJ1-4; D is uncertain. Germline V lookup: CDR1 SNHLY, CDR2 FYNNEI. The CDR3 has 15 amino acids.